This passage covers 16 T cell receptor beta chains from one sample sequenced in a study of T cell responses to AZD1222 COVID-19 vaccine. Clones were sequenced by immunoSEQ multiplex PCR, and TCRdb holds only the in-frame ones, with some missing. The sample carries about 120,000 clones, about 86% recorded once. This specimen consisted of peripheral blood, obtained 28 days after the second AZD1222 dose. The source of these receptors is an adult who received the AZD1222 COVID-19 vaccine.

This sequence joins TRBV6-2 or TRBV6-3 and TRBJ2-3, with a tentative D call TRBD1 (6 bases). Deletions cut 1 base from V and 4 bases from J, with 12 bases between. This CDR3 contains 15 residues. CDR1 MNHEY and CDR2 SVGEGT come from the germline V gene. The CDR3 sequence: CASSYFGRGADTQYF. CDR3 DNA: TGTGCCAGCAGTTACTTTGGCAGGGGAGCAGATACGCAGTATTTT.

The chain is built from TRBV5-8 and TRBJ2-7, with unresolved D. CDR1 and CDR2 (germline): SGHTS, YDEGEE. V was clipped by 0 bases and J by 0 bases, with 13 bases between them. CDR3 size: 16 residues. The CDR3 region has the DNA TGTGCCAGCAGCTTGGAGCGCAGCAGAACCTCCTACGAGCAGTACTTC. Protein product: CASSLERSRTSYEQYF.

The chain links TRBV19 to TRBJ2-1, with a possible D match to TRBD2 (5 bases). This CDR3 contains 16 residues. Germline V gene sequence: CDR1 LNHDA, CDR2 SQIVND (reference sequence). V was trimmed by 1 base and J by 3 bases, leaving 13 bases between them. Here the CDR3 DNA reads TGTGCCAGTAGTATAGTACCGGGGTTGAGCTACAATGAGCAGTTCTTC. This codes for CASSIVPGLSYNEQFF.

As DNA, the CDR3 is TGTGCCAGCAGCGATACCGACAGGACCCCCTGGAGCAATCAGCCCCAGCATTTT. It yields the protein CASSDTDRTPWSNQPQHF. This chain joins TRBV6-2 or TRBV6-3 and TRBJ1-5, with D possibly being TRBD1 (6 bases). Per the germline V gene, CDR1 is MNHEY and CDR2 is SVGEGT. This CDR3 is built from 18 residues. V was trimmed by 6 bases and J by 1 base, leaving 22 bases between them.

The chain employs TRBV27 and TRBJ1-2; 11 bases fit TRBD1. Germline lookup yields CDR1 MNHEY and CDR2 SMNVEV (reference sequence). The V and J ends lost 8 bases and 4 bases, in that order; junction bases with no gene match: 3. The CDR3 consists of 13 residues. CDR3 coding DNA: TGTGCCAGCGGGACAGGGGGGCTCTATGGCTACACCTTC. Its protein product is CASGTGGLYGYTF.

This chain joins TRBV6-5 and TRBJ2-1; D is perhaps TRBD2 (6 bases). Germline V CDR1 and CDR2: MNHEY, SVGAGI. V was shortened by 5 bases and J by 0 bases, with 8 bases between the two germline ends. The CDR3 extends over 14 amino acids. As DNA, the CDR3 is TGTGCCAGCAGTAAACTAGCCTCCTACAATGAGCAGTTCTTC. As protein: CASSKLASYNEQFF.

This CDR3 is CASSDRDRGDTGELFF. The CDR3 DNA reads as TGTGCCAGCAGTGACCGGGACAGGGGCGACACCGGGGAGCTGTTTTTT. The chain is built from TRBV27 and TRBJ2-2, with 10 positions matching TRBD1. The ends lost 5 bases at V and 3 bases at J; junction bases unmatched: 6. The CDR3 covers 16 residues. The germline V gene encodes CDR1 MNHEY and CDR2 SMNVEV (reference sequence).

V is TRBV19 and J is TRBJ1-5; the D gene is possibly TRBD1 (6 bases). The germline CDR1 and CDR2 sequences are LNHDA and SQIVND (reference sequence). The CDR3 sequence is 15 residues long. CDR3 coding DNA: TGTGCGGGTAAGGACAGCCTTTATAGCAATCAGCCCCAGCATTTT. Protein: CAGKDSLYSNQPQHF.

This clone appeared a few times. The chain links TRBV2 to TRBJ1-5; D is ambiguous. Germline assignment: CDR1 SNHLY and CDR2 FYNNEI. V lost 4 bases, J lost 4 bases, and 20 bases lay in between. The CDR3 runs 17 residues. This CDR3 is CASSVGQRGSPNQPQHF. CDR3 DNA sequence: TGTGCCAGCAGTGTGGGCCAGCGAGGCTCCCCAAATCAGCCCCAGCATTTT.

In this sample, this clone turned up once. The genes are TRBV6-1 and TRBJ2-3; 12 nucleotides line up with TRBD2. This CDR3 is 15 amino acids long. Germline V gene lookup returns CDR1 MNHNS and CDR2 SASEGT. V dropped 2 bases and J dropped 8; count of bases not matched to a gene: 5. CDR3 in amino acids: CASSELAGGPGTQYF. The CDR3 DNA follows: TGTGCCAGCAGTGAACTAGCGGGGGGGCCGGGTACGCAGTATTTT.

This chain joins TRBV6-5 and TRBJ1-3, with D unresolved. CDR3 length equals 13 residues. Trimming shortened V by 6 bases and J by 1 base, and 7 bases separated the two germline ends. In germline, CDR1 is MNHEY, CDR2 SVGAGI. Here the CDR3 DNA reads TGTGCCAGCAGGAGGGAATCTGGAAACACCATATATTTT. It encodes CASRRESGNTIYF.

The J gene is TRBJ2-3, the V gene TRBV11-3; 8 positions agree with TRBD2. Trimming removed 5 bases from V and 3 bases from J; junction bases left unmatched: 7. Germline V gene data show CDR1 as SGHNT and CDR2 as YENEEA. The CDR3 spans 15 residues. DNA of the CDR3: TGTGCCAGCAGCCAATTAGCGGGGAGGACAGATACGCAGTATTTT. Amino acid sequence: CASSQLAGRTDTQYF.

The V gene is TRBV5-1, the J gene TRBJ2-1, with unresolved D. CDR1 SGHRS and CDR2 YFSETQ come from the germline V gene. The CDR3 sequence is 16 residues long. The V gene lost 0 bases and the J gene lost 0 bases, with 10 bases spanning the gap. CDR3 in amino acids: CASSLAVSPSYNEQFF. CDR3 nucleotide sequence: TGCGCCAGCAGCTTGGCCGTTAGCCCCTCCTACAATGAGCAGTTCTTC. The full variable domain, with the rest looked up from reference TRBV5-1 and TRBJ2-1, is KAGVTQTPRYLIKTRGQQVTLSCSPISGHRSVSWYQQTPGQGLQFLFEYFSETQRNKGNFPGRFSGRQFSNSRSEMNVSTLELGDSALYLCASSLAVSPSYNEQFFGPGTRLTVL.

The rearrangement joins TRBV6-6 to TRBJ1-4; TRBD1 matches at 7 bases. Looked up from germline, CDR1 is MNHNY and CDR2 is SVGAGI (reference sequence). The junction had 16 bases not matched to a gene; V was cut back by 5 bases and J by 4 bases. The CDR3 length is 18 residues. In nucleotides, the CDR3 is TGTGCCAGCAGTCAGGACAGGTCCCATAGCACCCTTAATGAAAAACTGTTTTTT. Protein sequence: CASSQDRSHSTLNEKLFF.

J is TRBJ2-3 and V is TRBV18, with D unresolved. Germline V gene lookup returns CDR1 KGHSH and CDR2 LQKENI. There are 15 residues in the CDR3. V was clipped by 3 bases and J by 1 base, with 11 bases between them. The CDR3 loop is CASSPTISGTDTQYF. DNA of the CDR3: TGTGCCAGCTCACCGACGATATCAGGCACAGATACGCAGTATTTT.

The chain links TRBV7-6 to TRBJ1-6, with unresolved D. V lost 4 bases to trimming and J lost 0 bases, with 7 bases between them. CDR1 is SGHVS, CDR2 FNYEAQ, per germline. CDR3 length: 15 residues. The CDR3 DNA reads as TGTGCCAGCAGCTCCGGGAGCTCCTATAATTCACCCCTCCACTTT. Its translation: CASSSGSSYNSPLHF.